What follows are 18 T cell receptor beta chains derived from one specimen sequenced in a study of T cell responses to AZD1222 COVID-19 vaccine. The protocol was immunoSEQ multiplex PCR, while the TCRdb copy is restricted to in-frame clones and leaves out a portion. The sample lists around 70,000 clones; about 90% were seen once. The sequencing here drew on peripheral blood, taken on day 0 of AZD1222 vaccination. These receptors were obtained from an adult in good health.

The rearrangement links TRBV6-6 to TRBJ1-3; D unclear. V was cut by 8 bases and J by 2 bases, with 19 bases left in between. The CDR3 consists of 16 residues. Germline CDR1 and CDR2: MNHNY and SVGAGI (reference sequence). The CDR3 bases are TGTGCCAGCGTCTACTGGGTGATGGGGACTGGAAACACCATATATTTT. Its protein product is CASVYWVMGTGNTIYF.

The V and J genes are TRBV5-1 and TRBJ1-1; no reliable D call. This CDR3 contains 13 residues. From germline, CDR1 is SGHRS and CDR2 YFSETQ. Trimming left V 4 bases short and J 1 base short, with 8 bases between. The CDR3 here is CASSQGPNTEAFF. In DNA, the CDR3 is TGCGCCAGCAGCCAAGGACCGAACACTGAAGCTTTCTTT.

As to this clone: The identical CDR3 is also encoded by other nucleotide sequences in the sample. V gene TRBV19 combines with J gene TRBJ1-5; D might be TRBD1 (6 bases). This CDR3 is 15 amino acids long. Trimming took 5 bases from V and 3 from J, leaving 14 bases between them. The V gene's germline CDR1 is LNHDA and CDR2 SQIVND (reference sequence). The CDR3 loop reads CASSWGHRNNQPQHF. Written as DNA, the CDR3 is TGTGCCAGTAGTTGGGGACACCGGAACAATCAGCCCCAGCATTTT. Drawing the rest from reference TRBV19 and TRBJ1-5, the complete variable domain is DGGITQSPKYLFRKEGQNVTLSCEQNLNHDAMYWYRQDPGQGLRLIYYSQIVNDFQKGDIAEGYSVSREKKESFPLTVTSAQKNPTAFYLCASSWGHRNNQPQHFGDGTRLSIL.

The chain carries TRBV5-1 and TRBJ1-6; the D is unclear. The CDR3 has 17 amino acids. Germline V lookup: CDR1 SGHRS, CDR2 YFSETQ. Trimming removed 0 bases from V and 3 bases from J, with 13 bases in between. The CDR3 nucleotides are TGCGCCAGCAGCTTGGCCGGAGGCGAGGGCTATAATTCACCCCTCCACTTT. Amino acids: CASSLAGGEGYNSPLHF.

The chain carries TRBV6-1 and TRBJ1-5; D remains ambiguous. Germline V lookup: CDR1 MNHNS, CDR2 SASEGT. Trimming shortened V by 3 bases and J by 0 bases, and 9 bases separated the two germline ends. This CDR3 spans 15 amino acids. The CDR3 loop reads CASSDITYSNQPQHF. In DNA form, the CDR3 reads TGTGCCAGCAGTGACATAACTTATAGCAATCAGCCCCAGCATTTT.

This clone was recorded once. The chain couples TRBV5-5 to TRBJ1-6, with 8 bases aligning to TRBD1. The CDR3 contains 14 residues. CDR1 and CDR2 from the germline V gene are SGHKS and YYEKEE (reference sequence). V gave up 4 bases and J gave up 7 bases; unmatched junction bases: 4. In DNA, the CDR3 is TGTGCCAGCAGCGGGGGACAGGAGAATTCACCCCTCCACTTT. It encodes CASSGGQENSPLHF. Drawing the rest from reference TRBV5-5 and TRBJ1-6, the complete variable domain is DAGVTQSPTHLIKTRGQQVTLRCSPISGHKSVSWYQQVLGQGPQFIFQYYEKEERGRGNFPDRFSARQFPNYSSELNVNALLLGDSALYLCASSGGQENSPLHFGNGTRLTVT.

V usage is TRBV6-1 and J usage is TRBJ2-7; no firm D call. This CDR3 region has 13 residues. Germline V gives CDR1 MNHNS, CDR2 SASEGT. V lost 5 bases and J 2 bases, leaving 10 bases between the germline ends. The CDR3: CASSSGRTYEQYF. CDR3 DNA: TGTGCCAGCAGTTCTGGACGGACCTACGAGCAGTACTTC.

V and J are TRBV4-2 and TRBJ1-1; D uncertain. The CDR3 contains 14 residues. CDR1 and CDR2 (germline): LGHNA, YNFKEQ. Trimming cost V 0 bases and J 4 bases, with 9 bases left between them. In nucleotides, the CDR3 is TGTGCCAGCAGCCAAGATCGTTTGAGCACTGAAGCTTTCTTT. Translation gives CASSQDRLSTEAFF.

J is TRBJ2-7 and V is TRBV4-3; D is possibly TRBD1 (6 bases). The germline V gene has CDR1 LGHNA and CDR2 YSLEER. With 2 bases removed from V and 4 bases from J, the gap between germline ends came to 15 bases. This CDR3 is built from 15 residues. This chain's CDR3 is CASSQTQGRSYEQYF. CDR3 nucleotide sequence: TGCGCCAGCAGCCAAACACAGGGTAGGAGTTACGAGCAGTACTTC.

In this sample, this clone turned up once. This chain links TRBV29-1 with TRBJ2-3, with 11 bases fitting TRBD1. Germline CDR1 is SQVTM and CDR2 is ANQGSEA. V shed 4 bases, J shed 2 bases, and the junction held 2 bases outside the gene matches. There are 14 residues in the CDR3. CDR3 nucleotides: TGCAGCGTTGTGGACAGGGGGCTCACAGATACGCAGTATTTT. Its translation is CSVVDRGLTDTQYF.

The chain couples TRBV7-9 to TRBJ2-5; no clear D. The ends were cut back, 5 bases at V and 2 bases at J, with 12 bases in the middle. The CDR3 is 14 amino acids. The germline gives CDR1 SEHNR, CDR2 FQNEAQ (reference sequence). The CDR3 DNA reads as TGTGCCAGCAGCACTCTAGGGCGGCAAGAGACCCAGTACTTC. This codes for CASSTLGRQETQYF.

The chain couples TRBV29-1 to TRBJ2-4, with D perhaps TRBD1 (6 bases). This CDR3 is built from 12 residues. Trimming stripped 6 bases from V and 8 bases from J, with 14 bases between. Germline values: CDR1 SQVTM, CDR2 ANQGSEA. The CDR3 region is CSVNRDKDIQYF. CDR3 in DNA: TGCAGCGTGAACAGGGATAAGGACATTCAGTACTTC.

The CDR3 nucleotides are TGTGCCAGCAGCCCCCTGGCAGGGGGAGGCACTGAAGCTTTCTTT. It translates to CASSPLAGGGTEAFF. The chain couples TRBV14 to TRBJ1-1; the match to TRBD1 covers 7 bases. V trimming: 4 bases; J trimming: 4 bases; junction bases outside the gene matches: 9. In germline, CDR1 is SGHDN, CDR2 FVKESK. This CDR3 contains 15 residues.

The genes are TRBV10-3 and TRBJ1-2; possibly TRBD1 for D (5 bases). Per the germline V gene, CDR1 is ENHRY and CDR2 is SYGVKD. V was shortened by 4 bases and J by 4 bases, with 10 bases between the two germline ends. This CDR3 region has 13 residues. The CDR3 DNA reads TGTGCCATCAGTGTAGACAGACCCTATGGCTACACCTTC. As protein: CAISVDRPYGYTF.

The J gene is TRBJ2-7, the V gene TRBV6-2 or TRBV6-3; no clear D. Germline CDR1 is MNHEY and CDR2 is SVGEGT. The CDR3 length is 11 residues. V lost 5 bases and J lost 1, with 3 bases in between. The DNA for the CDR3 is TGTGCCAGCAGTCCGTCCTACGAGCAGTACTTC. Protein sequence: CASSPSYEQYF.

The chain employs TRBV6-6 and TRBJ1-5; possible D gene TRBD1, 6 bases. V lost 5 bases to trimming and J lost 7 bases, with 12 bases between them. Germline CDR1 and CDR2: MNHNY and SVGAGI (reference sequence). This CDR3 is built from 13 residues. In nucleotides, the CDR3 is TGTGCCAGCAGTCAGGGGCGTAAGCAGCCCCAGCATTTT. Translating gives CASSQGRKQPQHF.

This clone was observed once. The V gene is TRBV18, the J gene TRBJ2-1, with D possibly TRBD2 on 6 matching bases. V lost 0 bases and J 6 bases, leaving 15 bases between the germline ends. This CDR3 region has 16 residues. Germline assignment: CDR1 KGHSH and CDR2 LQKENI. CDR3 DNA: TGTGCCAGCTCACCACCGGGACTCCGCGGGCCCAATGAGCAGTTCTTC. It codes for CASSPPGLRGPNEQFF. The whole variable domain, filled in from reference TRBV18 and TRBJ2-1, reads NAGVMQNPRHLVRRRGQEARLRCSPMKGHSHVYWYRQLPEEGLKFMVYLQKENIIDESGMPKERFSAEFPKEGPSILRIQQVVRGDSAAYFCASSPPGLRGPNEQFFGPGTRLTVL.

The gene calls are TRBV6-1 and TRBJ2-3; 10 nucleotides line up with TRBD2. The CDR3 is made up of 20 amino acids. V lost 3 bases, J lost 4 bases, and 19 bases stayed unmatched. CDR1 and CDR2 from the germline V gene are MNHNS and SASEGT. The CDR3: CASSDRTAFASGSPPDTQYF. CDR3 bases: TGTGCCAGCAGTGATAGGACAGCCTTTGCTAGCGGGAGTCCCCCAGATACGCAGTATTTT.